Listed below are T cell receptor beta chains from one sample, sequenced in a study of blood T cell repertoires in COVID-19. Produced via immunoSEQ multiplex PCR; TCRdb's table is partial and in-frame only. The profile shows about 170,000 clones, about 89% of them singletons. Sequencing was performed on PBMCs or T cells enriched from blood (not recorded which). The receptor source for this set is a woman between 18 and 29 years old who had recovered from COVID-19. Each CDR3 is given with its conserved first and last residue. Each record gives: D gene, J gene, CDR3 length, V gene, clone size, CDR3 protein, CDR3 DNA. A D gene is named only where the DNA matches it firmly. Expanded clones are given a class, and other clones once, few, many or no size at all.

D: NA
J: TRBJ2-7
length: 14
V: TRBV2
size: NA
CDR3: CASSVVRSSYEQYF
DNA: TGTGCCAGCAGTGTGGTAAGGAGCTCCTACGAGCAGTACTTC

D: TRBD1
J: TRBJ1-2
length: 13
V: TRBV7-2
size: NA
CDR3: CASSVTGAYGYTF
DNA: TGTGCCAGCAGCGTGACAGGGGCATATGGCTACACCTTC

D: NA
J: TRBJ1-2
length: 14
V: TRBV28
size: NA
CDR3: CASSPATANYGYTF
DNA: TGTGCCAGCAGTCCGGCGACAGCTAACTATGGCTACACCTTC

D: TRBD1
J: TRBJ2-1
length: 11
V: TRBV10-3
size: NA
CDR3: CAISGTDEQFF
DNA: TGTGCCATCTCAGGGACAGATGAGCAGTTCTTC

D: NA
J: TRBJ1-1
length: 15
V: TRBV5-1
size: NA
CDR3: CASSLWSGLNTEAFF
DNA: TGCGCCAGCAGCTTGTGGTCGGGATTGAACACTGAAGCTTTCTTT

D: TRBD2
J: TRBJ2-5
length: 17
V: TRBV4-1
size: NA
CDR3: CASSPTQLAGFQETQYF
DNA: TGCGCCAGCAGCCCAACTCAACTAGCGGGGTTCCAAGAGACCCAGTACTTC

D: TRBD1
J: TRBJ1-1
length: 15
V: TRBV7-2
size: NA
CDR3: CASSTKTGWLTEAFF
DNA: TGTGCCAGCAGCACCAAGACAGGGTGGTTGACTGAAGCTTTCTTT

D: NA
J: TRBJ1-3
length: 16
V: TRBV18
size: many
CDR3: CASSPRGGDSGNTIYF
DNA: TGTGCCAGCTCACCTCGGGGAGGGGACTCTGGAAACACCATATATTTT

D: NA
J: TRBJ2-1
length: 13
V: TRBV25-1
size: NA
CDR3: CASSGSSYNEQFF
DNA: TGTGCCAGCAGTGGCAGCTCCTACAATGAGCAGTTCTTC

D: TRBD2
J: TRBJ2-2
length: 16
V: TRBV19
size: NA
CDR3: CASSIVAGGGTGELFF
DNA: TGTGCCAGTAGTATAGTTGCGGGAGGAGGCACCGGGGAGCTGTTTTTT

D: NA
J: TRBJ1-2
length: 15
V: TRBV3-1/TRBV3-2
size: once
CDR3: CASSPDLRGDYGYTF
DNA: TGTGCCAGCAGCCCCGACCTCAGGGGCGACTATGGCTACACCTTC

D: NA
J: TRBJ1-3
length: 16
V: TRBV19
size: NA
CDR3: CASRARLGAAGNTIYF
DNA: TGTGCCAGCCGGGCCCGGTTGGGGGCGGCCGGAAACACCATATATTTT

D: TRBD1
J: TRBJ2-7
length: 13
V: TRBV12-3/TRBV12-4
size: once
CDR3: CASSFAAEGQEYF
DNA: TGTGCCAGCAGTTTTGCGGCAGAGGGACAGGAGTACTTC

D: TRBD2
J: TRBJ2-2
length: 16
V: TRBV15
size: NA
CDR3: CATSRSIGLDTGELFF
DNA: TGTGCCACCAGCAGGTCAATAGGACTAGACACCGGGGAGCTGTTTTTT

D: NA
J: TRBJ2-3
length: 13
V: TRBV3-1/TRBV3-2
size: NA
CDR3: CASSQDPRDTQYF
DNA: TGTGCCAGCAGCCAAGACCCGAGGGATACGCAGTATTTT

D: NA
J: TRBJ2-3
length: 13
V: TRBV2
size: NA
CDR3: CASSGLSTDTQYF
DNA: TGTGCCAGCAGTGGACTCAGCACAGATACGCAGTATTTT

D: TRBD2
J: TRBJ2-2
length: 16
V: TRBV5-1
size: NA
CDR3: CASSFKLAANTGELFF
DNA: TGCGCCAGCAGCTTTAAACTAGCGGCGAACACCGGGGAGCTGTTTTTT

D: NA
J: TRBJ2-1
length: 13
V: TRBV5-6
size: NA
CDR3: CASSLKRRNEQFF
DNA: TGTGCCAGCAGCTTGAAGCGGCGTAATGAGCAGTTCTTC

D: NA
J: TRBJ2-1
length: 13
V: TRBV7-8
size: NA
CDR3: CASSLAQVNEQFF
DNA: TGTGCCAGCAGCTTAGCACAGGTCAATGAGCAGTTCTTC

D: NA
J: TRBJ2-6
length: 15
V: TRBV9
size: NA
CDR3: CASSSGQPGANVLTF
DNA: TGTGCCAGCAGCTCCGGACAGCCTGGGGCCAACGTCCTGACTTTC

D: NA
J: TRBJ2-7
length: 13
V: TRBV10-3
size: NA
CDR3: CAISDRLGYEQYF
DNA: TGTGCCATCAGCGACAGGTTAGGGTACGAGCAGTACTTC

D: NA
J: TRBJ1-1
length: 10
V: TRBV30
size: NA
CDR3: CAWFSPAAFF
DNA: TGTGCCTGGTTTAGCCCCGCCGCTTTCTTT

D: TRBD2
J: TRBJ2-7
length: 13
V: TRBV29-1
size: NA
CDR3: CSAGNVAGYEQYF
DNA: TGCAGCGCCGGGAACGTAGCGGGATACGAGCAGTACTTC

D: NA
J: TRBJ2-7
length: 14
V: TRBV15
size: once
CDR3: CATSRESGSYEQYF
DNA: TGTGCCACCAGCAGAGAATCGGGTTCCTACGAGCAGTACTTC

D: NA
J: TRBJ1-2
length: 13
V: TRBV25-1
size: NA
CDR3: CASSEAQYYGYTF
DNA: TGTGCCAGCAGTGAAGCCCAGTACTATGGCTACACCTTC

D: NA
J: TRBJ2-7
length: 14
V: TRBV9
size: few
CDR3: CASNRDGSSYEQYF
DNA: TGTGCCAGCAATAGGGACGGGAGCTCCTACGAGCAGTACTTC

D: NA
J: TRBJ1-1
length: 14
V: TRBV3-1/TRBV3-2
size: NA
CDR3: CASSQEIEGAEAFF
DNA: TGTGCCAGCAGCCAAGAAATCGAGGGAGCTGAAGCTTTCTTT

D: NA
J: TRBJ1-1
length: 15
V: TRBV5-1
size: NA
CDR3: CASSLAGVGDTEAFF
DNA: TGCGCCAGCAGCTTGGCGGGGGTCGGTGACACTGAAGCTTTCTTT

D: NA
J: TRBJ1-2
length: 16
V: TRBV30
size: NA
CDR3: CAWSFPEDRPSYGYTF
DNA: TGTGCCTGGAGTTTCCCGGAGGATAGACCTTCCTATGGCTACACCTTC

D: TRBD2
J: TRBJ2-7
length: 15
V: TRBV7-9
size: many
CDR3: CASSPPTSSSYEQYF
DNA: TGTGCCAGCAGCCCGCCGACTAGCTCTTCCTACGAGCAGTACTTC

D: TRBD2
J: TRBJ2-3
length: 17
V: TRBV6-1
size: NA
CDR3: CASSEEGSGQFTDTQYF
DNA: TGTGCCAGCAGTGAAGAGGGTAGCGGGCAATTCACAGATACGCAGTATTTT

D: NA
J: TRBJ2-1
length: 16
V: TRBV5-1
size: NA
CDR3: CASSLEVGGSYNEQFF
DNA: TGCGCCAGCAGCTTGGAGGTCGGCGGCTCCTACAATGAGCAGTTCTTC

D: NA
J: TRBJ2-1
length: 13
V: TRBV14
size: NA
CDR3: CASGGGSYNEQFF
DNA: TGTGCCAGCGGGGGAGGATCCTACAATGAGCAGTTCTTC

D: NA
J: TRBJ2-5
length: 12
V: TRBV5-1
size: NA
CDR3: CASSREKETQYF
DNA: TGCGCCAGCAGCCGCGAAAAGGAGACCCAGTACTTC

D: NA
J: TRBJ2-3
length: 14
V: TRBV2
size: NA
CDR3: CASSDLRVTDTQYF
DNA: TGTGCCAGCAGTGACCTCAGGGTCACAGATACGCAGTATTTT

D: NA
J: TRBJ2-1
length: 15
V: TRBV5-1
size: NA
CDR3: CASSSPTGYYNEQFF
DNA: TGCGCCAGCAGCTCGCCCACAGGGTACTACAATGAGCAGTTCTTC

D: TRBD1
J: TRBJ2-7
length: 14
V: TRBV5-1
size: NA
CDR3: CASSEGTGVVEQYF
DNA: TGCGCCAGCAGCGAAGGGACAGGGGTGGTCGAGCAGTACTTC

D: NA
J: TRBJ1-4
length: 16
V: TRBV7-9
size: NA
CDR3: CASSLEGLRRNEKLFF
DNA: TGTGCCAGCAGCTTAGAGGGACTACGGCGAAATGAAAAACTGTTTTTT

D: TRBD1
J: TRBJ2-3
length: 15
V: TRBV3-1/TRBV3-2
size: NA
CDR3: CASSLRTGVEDTQYF
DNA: TGTGCCAGCAGCCTCAGGACAGGGGTCGAGGATACGCAGTATTTT

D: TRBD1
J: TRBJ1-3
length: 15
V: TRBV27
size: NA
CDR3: CASSLGQASGNTIYF
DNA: TGTGCCAGCAGTTTGGGACAGGCCTCTGGAAACACCATATATTTT

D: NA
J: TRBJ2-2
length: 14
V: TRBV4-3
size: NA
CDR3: CASSRGASTGELFF
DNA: TGCGCCAGCAGCCGTGGGGCGAGCACCGGGGAGCTGTTTTTT

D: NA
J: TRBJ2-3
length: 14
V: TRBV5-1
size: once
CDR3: CASGADEGRDTQYF
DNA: TGCGCCAGCGGCGCGGATGAAGGGAGAGATACGCAGTATTTT

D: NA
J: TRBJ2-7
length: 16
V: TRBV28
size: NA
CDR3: CASSFQWERSSYEQYF
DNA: TGTGCCAGCAGTTTTCAATGGGAGAGGTCCTCCTACGAGCAGTACTTC

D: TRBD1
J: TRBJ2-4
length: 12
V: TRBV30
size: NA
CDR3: CAWSLQGGIQYF
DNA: TGTGCCTGGAGTCTACAGGGGGGCATTCAGTACTTC

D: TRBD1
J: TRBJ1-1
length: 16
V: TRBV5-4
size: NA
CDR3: CASSAALTGVNTEAFF
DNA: TGTGCCAGCAGCGCGGCCTTGACAGGGGTGAACACTGAAGCTTTCTTT

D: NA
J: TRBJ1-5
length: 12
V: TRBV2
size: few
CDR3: CASRENYQPQHF
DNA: TGTGCCAGTCGTGAGAACTATCAGCCCCAGCATTTT

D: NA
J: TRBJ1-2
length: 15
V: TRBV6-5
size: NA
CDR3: CASSYNLWTFGGYTF
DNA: TGTGCCAGCAGTTACAACCTTTGGACATTTGGCGGCTACACCTTC

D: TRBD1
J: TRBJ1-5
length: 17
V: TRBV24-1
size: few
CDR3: CATSGATGTGKGQPQHF
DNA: TGTGCCACCAGTGGCGCAACGGGGACAGGGAAGGGTCAGCCCCAGCATTTT

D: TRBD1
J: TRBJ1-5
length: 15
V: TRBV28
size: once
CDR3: CASSPTHRGLQPQHF
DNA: TGTGCCAGCAGCCCAACTCACAGGGGGCTTCAGCCCCAGCATTTT

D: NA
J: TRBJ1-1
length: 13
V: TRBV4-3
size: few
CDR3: CASQGAMNTEAFF
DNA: TGCGCCAGCCAAGGGGCTATGAACACTGAAGCTTTCTTT

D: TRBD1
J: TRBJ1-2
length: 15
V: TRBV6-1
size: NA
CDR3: CASSEPGQDNYGYTF
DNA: TGTGCCAGCAGTGAACCGGGACAGGATAACTATGGCTACACCTTC

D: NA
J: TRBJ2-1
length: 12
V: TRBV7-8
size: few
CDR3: CASSLKHNEQFF
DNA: TGTGCCAGCAGCTTAAAGCATAATGAGCAGTTCTTC

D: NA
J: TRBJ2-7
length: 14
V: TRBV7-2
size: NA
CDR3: CASSLGNRGYEQYF
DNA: TGTGCCAGCAGCTTAGGCAATAGGGGGTACGAGCAGTACTTC

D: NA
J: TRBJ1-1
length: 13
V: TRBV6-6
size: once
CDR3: CASSYEGETEAFF
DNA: TGTGCCAGCAGTTACGAGGGAGAAACTGAAGCTTTCTTT

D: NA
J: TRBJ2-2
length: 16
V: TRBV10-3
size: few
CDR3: CAISESEGTARGELFF
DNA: TGTGCCATCAGTGAGTCGGAAGGTACGGCGAGGGGGGAGCTGTTTTTT

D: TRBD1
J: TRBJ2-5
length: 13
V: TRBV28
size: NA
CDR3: CASSRRQGQAQYF
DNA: TGTGCCAGCAGTCGACGACAGGGACAAGCCCAGTACTTC

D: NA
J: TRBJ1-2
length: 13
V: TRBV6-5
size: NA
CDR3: CASSYSGDYGYTF
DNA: TGTGCCAGCAGTTACTCCGGGGACTATGGCTACACCTTC

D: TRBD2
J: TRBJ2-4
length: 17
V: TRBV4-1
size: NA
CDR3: CASSQEGAAGGRNIQYF
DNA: TGCGCCAGCAGCCAAGAAGGAGCAGCGGGAGGACGAAACATTCAGTACTTC